This TCR beta chain was captured in a study of blood T cell repertoires in COVID-19 (dated by TCRdb to 2018 to 2020). About the investigation overall: Collaborator samples came from the United States, Italy and Spain and covered acute and convalescent phases of COVID-19. Subjects who had been exposed to COVID-19, were actively infected with it, or had recovered from it provided the deeply sampled blood TCRbeta repertoires that made up the dataset. The repertoires were released in a freely available public database meant as a resource for research on the immune response to SARS-CoV-2. The prospective study material was composed of cDNA or gDNA derived from T cells, B-cell-depleted T cells, or PBMCs. Where HLA class I and class II types were available, the types were taken from metadata supplied by the sample provider, not from assay-based typing. Samples came from the ongoing ImmuneRACE study (first 160 participants) plus 1,254 subjects from 6 global collaborators. A de-identified subject ID, COVID-19 status, age in years and sex were almost always included in the sample metadata.

TCRbeta CDR3 regions were amplified from genomic DNA using the immunoSEQ Assay, a bias-controlled multiplex PCR. Per the source publication's procedure: Nucleated cell counts per sample were estimated from amplification of reference gene primers within the assay. To quantify the absolute abundance of each unique TCRbeta CDR3 rearrangement, sequence reads were collapsed and filtered. For each sample, productive Simpson clonality was calculated by taking the square root of Simpson's diversity index across productive rearrangements. TCRdb limited this immuneACCESS table to in-frame rearrangements with V and J called. A share of clones is missing; checked studies link under half to unresolved V genes, and the rest is unexplained. V, J and clone size reflect that table, while D and trimming were determined from the DNA. This sample is represented by some 240,000 clones; roughly 88% of them were singletons. Together, the top ten hold 3.1% of the sample.

What the research found in general, with its limitations: The amount of clinical and demographic metadata varied by source and participant and was provided uncurated.

In the case of this clone: Its antigen remains unidentified. No qualities accompany the bases; no much larger clone lies one base away.

Participants in the prospective study were aged roughly 18 to 100 years, lived in 20 to 25 United States geographic areas, and enrolled through a virtual design. To assign participants to cohorts, the prospective study relied on clinical history that participants themselves reported in a screening survey and a study questionnaire. Exposed participants were defined as having been in contact with someone with a PCR-confirmed or clinician-diagnosed COVID-19 case within 2 weeks of study entry. In the prospective study, mobile phlebotomists collected whole blood, serum and a nasopharyngeal or oropharyngeal swab from each participant. Over a roughly two-month period, participants in the prospective study had the option of providing additional blood draws and questionnaires. Before DNA extraction, prospective study blood samples were shipped either frozen or at room temperature. The TCR comes from a woman between 40 and 50 years old who had been exposed to COVID-19. Material for sequencing was PBMCs or T cells enriched from blood (not recorded which).

The CDR3 reads as follows: CASSQFRDKNSPLHF. The sequence in DNA is TGTGCCAGCAGCCAATTCCGGGACAAGAATTCACCCCTCCACTTT. The receptor chain draws on TRBV13 and TRBJ1-6; the D gene is perhaps TRBD1, on 6 matching bases. V is clipped by 5 bases and J by 7 bases, and the sequence between their germline boundaries is 15 bases long. CDR1 and CDR2 are read off the germline V gene (reference sequence) as PRHDT and FYEKMQ. The CDR3 numbers 15 residues from cysteine through phenylalanine. The CDR3 DNA has 45 bases and is translated from base 1.